What follows are 17 T cell receptor beta chains derived from one specimen sequenced in a study of shared clonotypes between healthy human individuals. Sequenced by immunoSEQ multiplex PCR; TCRdb stores in-frame clones only, minus some. The sample records more than 900,000 clones, around 78% being singletons. The sequenced material came from memory CD4+ T cells from PBMCs. As for subset: CD45RA-negative fraction. The receptors shown here come from a man aged 18 to 30 in good health. Some clones in this sample may be carry-over from other donors' samples.

This rearrangement joins TRBV29-1 to TRBJ2-3; D might be TRBD2 (6 bases). The germline V gene has CDR1 SQVTM and CDR2 ANQGSEA. This CDR3 region has 14 residues. The CDR3: CSETGSGSTDTQYF. The DNA of the CDR3 is TGCAGTGAAACCGGGAGCGGGAGCACAGATACGCAGTATTTT.

The chain joins TRBV5-6 to TRBJ2-2; a possible D gene is TRBD2 (6 bases). The CDR3 extends over 16 amino acids. Per germline, CDR1 SGHDT and CDR2 YYEEEE. V was cut by 5 bases and J by 4 bases, with 18 bases left in between. The CDR3 sequence is CASSLLVGGPTGELFF. CDR3 in DNA: TGTGCCAGCAGTCTTCTGGTGGGAGGCCCCACCGGGGAGCTGTTTTTT.

This clone was found many times. The V and J genes are TRBV18 and TRBJ1-5, with D tentatively TRBD1 (6 bases). The V end was cut by 3 bases, the J end by 8 bases, with 11 bases between. Germline CDR1 is KGHSH and CDR2 is LQKENI. The CDR3 runs to 13 residues. This chain's CDR3 is CASSPHRDEPQHF. In nucleotides, the CDR3 is TGTGCCAGCTCACCCCACAGGGATGAGCCCCAGCATTTT. Full variable domain (missing parts from reference TRBV18 and TRBJ1-5): NAGVMQNPRHLVRRRGQEARLRCSPMKGHSHVYWYRQLPEEGLKFMVYLQKENIIDESGMPKERFSAEFPKEGPSILRIQQVVRGDSAAYFCASSPHRDEPQHFGDGTRLSIL.

This clone was seen once. The rearrangement links TRBV6-5 to TRBJ1-2, with 10 bases identical to TRBD1. The germline V gene has CDR1 MNHEY and CDR2 SVGAGI. The CDR3 contains 14 residues. After removal of 6 bases from V and 1 base from J, the junction contained 2 bases not matched to a gene. CDR3 sequence: CASRRDRGNYGYTF. The CDR3 nucleotides read TGTGCCAGCAGGCGGGACAGGGGTAACTATGGCTACACCTTC.

The V call is TRBV30, the J call TRBJ1-1, with D unresolved. Germline V gives CDR1 GTSNPN, CDR2 SVGIG (reference sequence). This CDR3 region has 11 residues. Trimming removed 0 bases at V and 7 bases at J, with 6 bases between. The CDR3 DNA reads TGTGCCTGGAGTGTGCGGCATGAAGCTTTCTTT. Residues: CAWSVRHEAFF.

The J gene is TRBJ2-1, the V gene TRBV6-1, with D hard to call. Trimming left V 1 base short and J 0 bases short, with 7 bases between. CDR3 length equals 15 residues. CDR1 and CDR2 from the germline V gene are MNHNS and SASEGT. The CDR3 DNA follows: TGTGCCAGCAGTGAAGAAGGTTCCTCCTACAATGAGCAGTTCTTC. Translation: CASSEEGSSYNEQFF.

The chain joins TRBV30 to TRBJ1-2, with TRBD1 matching over 7 bases. The CDR3 is made up of 13 amino acids. Germline V gene lookup returns CDR1 GTSNPN and CDR2 SVGIG (reference sequence). V gave up 0 bases and J gave up 6 bases; unmatched junction bases: 4. The CDR3 reads CAWSVTGWNGYTF. CDR3 nucleotides: TGTGCCTGGAGTGTGACAGGGTGGAATGGCTACACCTTC.

This clone was seen a handful of times. The chain employs TRBV6-1 and TRBJ2-3; D remains ambiguous. Germline CDR1 MNHNS, CDR2 SASEGT. Trimming pared 6 bases from V and 3 bases from J, leaving 13 bases between. This CDR3 is built from 14 residues. Here the CDR3 DNA reads TGTGCCAGCAGCACCATAGGGAAGACAGATACGCAGTATTTT. Amino acid sequence: CASSTIGKTDTQYF.

The chain is built from TRBV6-5 and TRBJ2-3; D call uncertain. Germline V gene data show CDR1 as MNHEY and CDR2 as SVGAGI. V lost 0 bases and J 8 bases, leaving 6 bases between the germline ends. The CDR3 spans 12 residues. The DNA of the CDR3 is TGTGCCAGCAGTTACTCGCTGGTTACGCAGTATTTT. This sequence encodes CASSYSLVTQYF.

V is TRBV15 and J is TRBJ2-2, with a tentative D call TRBD2 (6 bases). The V gene lost 5 bases and the J gene lost 1 base, with 14 bases spanning the gap. CDR1 LNHNV and CDR2 YYDKDF come from the germline V gene (reference sequence). CDR3 length equals 16 residues. The CDR3 loop reads CATSGGDGRNTGELFF. As DNA, the CDR3 is TGTGCCACCAGCGGCGGGGACGGGAGGAACACCGGGGAGCTGTTTTTT.

In this sample, this clone turned up a few times. The chain links TRBV7-2 to TRBJ1-5; 10 bases match TRBD1. The CDR3 is 16 amino acids. CDR1 SGHTA and CDR2 FQGNSA come from the germline V gene. V was clipped by 4 bases and J by 2 bases; unmatched bases: 5. In DNA form, the CDR3 reads TGTGCCAGCAGCTCTGGACAGGGGGAAGGCAATCAGCCCCAGCATTTT. Translation: CASSSGQGEGNQPQHF.

This clone occurred a few times. The rearrangement joins TRBV5-4 to TRBJ2-2; D ambiguous. V dropped 0 bases and J dropped 0 bases, with 9 bases sitting between them. The germline V gene encodes CDR1 SGHNT and CDR2 YYREEE (reference sequence). The CDR3 is 16 residues long. CDR3 protein: CASSLGGGTNTGELFF. In nucleotides, the CDR3 is TGTGCCAGCAGCTTGGGTGGCGGAACGAACACCGGGGAGCTGTTTTTT.

A note on this clone: The same CDR3 is also encoded by other DNA sequences in this sample. The gene calls are TRBV11-1 and TRBJ1-1, with D tentatively TRBD1 (5 bases). V was trimmed by 3 bases and J by 1 base, leaving 9 bases between them. Germline lookup yields CDR1 SGHAT and CDR2 FQDESV (reference sequence). This CDR3 is 14 amino acids long. The CDR3 DNA is TGTGCCAGCAGCTTGAGGGGCGAGAACACTGAAGCTTTCTTT. Translated: CASSLRGENTEAFF.

The chain employs TRBV27 and TRBJ2-1; D might be TRBD2 (5 bases). Trimming pared 5 bases from V and 3 bases from J, leaving 17 bases between. Germline CDR1 is MNHEY and CDR2 is SMNVEV (reference sequence). The CDR3 totals 16 residues. CDR3 amino acids: CASSPSVAGLYNEQFF. CDR3 DNA: TGTGCCAGCAGTCCCTCCGTCGCGGGCCTCTACAATGAGCAGTTCTTC.

Notes on this clone: Other nucleotide sequences from this sample produce the same CDR3. This chain uses TRBV7-9 with TRBJ2-5; a possible D gene is TRBD2 (5 bases). The V and J ends lost 5 bases and 1 base respectively, with 8 bases between them. The CDR3 runs to 13 residues. Germline loops: CDR1 SEHNR, CDR2 FQNEAQ (reference sequence). CDR3 loop: CASSLGLQETQYF. Here the CDR3 DNA reads TGTGCCAGCAGCCTCGGACTCCAAGAGACCCAGTACTTC.

The chain joins TRBV5-1 to TRBJ1-1, with D perhaps matching TRBD1 (6 bases). The CDR3 sequence is 13 residues long. Germline values: CDR1 SGHRS, CDR2 YFSETQ. Trimming took off 4 bases at V and 3 bases at J, with 10 bases between the two ends. The CDR3 sequence is CASSLTGYTEAFF. In nucleotides, the CDR3 is TGCGCCAGCAGCCTCACAGGGTACACTGAAGCTTTCTTT.

This sequence joins TRBV7-9 and TRBJ1-5; TRBD1 is a possible D gene (6 bases). The CDR3 has 15 residues. With 5 bases removed from V and 7 bases from J, the gap between germline ends came to 18 bases. Per the germline V gene, CDR1 is SEHNR and CDR2 is FQNEAQ (reference sequence). In nucleotides, the CDR3 is TGTGCCAGCAGCAAGGGCGGGCAGGGGAGCCAGCCCCAGCATTTT. As protein: CASSKGGQGSQPQHF.